The sequence of this TCR beta chain was determined in a study of T cells in Graves' hyperthyroidism and ophthalmopathy. This clonotype showed up just a few times. Its matching antigen is unknown. Regarding the study as a whole: A model of 13 V-J pairs discriminated ophthalmopathy from stable hyperthyroidism. Blood also held most thyroid clonotypes expanded beyond 0.001.

Deletions cut 7 bases from V and 8 bases from J, with 15 bases between. The CDR3 is 14 amino acids. The germline gives CDR1 LGHNA, CDR2 YNFKEQ. TCR beta CDR3 regions were amplified from RNA transcripts. The TCR CDR3 first-round RT-PCR relied on the HTBI primer set. TCRdb processed the multiplex PCR reads anew with MiXCR; each CDR3 protein has one entry. Among approximately 610,000 distinct CDR3 sequences listed, about 15% were seen once. This clonotype was obtained from a woman aged 35 to 49 with Graves' ophthalmopathy. What was sequenced was blood. The chain recombines TRBV4-2 with TRBJ1-6, with a possible D match to TRBD1 (6 bases). The CDR3, as DNA: TGTGCCAGCAAACAGGGTTTTGCGGATTCACCCCTCCACTTT. Its protein product is CASKQGFADSPLHF.